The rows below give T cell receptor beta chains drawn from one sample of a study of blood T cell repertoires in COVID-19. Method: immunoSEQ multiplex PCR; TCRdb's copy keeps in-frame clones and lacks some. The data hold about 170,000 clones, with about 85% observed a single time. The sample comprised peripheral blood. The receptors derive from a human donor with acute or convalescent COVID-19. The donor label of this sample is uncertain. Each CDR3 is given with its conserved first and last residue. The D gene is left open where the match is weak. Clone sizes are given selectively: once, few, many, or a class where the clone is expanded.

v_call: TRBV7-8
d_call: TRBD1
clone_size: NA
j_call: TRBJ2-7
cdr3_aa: CASSLGLGTDSYEQYF
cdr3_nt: TGTGCCAGCAGCTTAGGTCTCGGGACAGACTCCTACGAGCAGTACTTC

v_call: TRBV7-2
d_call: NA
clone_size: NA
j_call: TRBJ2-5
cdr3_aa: CASSQNRGGQETQYF
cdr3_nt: TGTGCCAGCAGCCAAAACAGGGGGGGACAAGAGACCCAGTACTTC

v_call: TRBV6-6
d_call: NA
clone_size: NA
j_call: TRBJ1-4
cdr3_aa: CASSDPTGQNEKLFF
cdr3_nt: TGTGCCAGCAGTGATCCGACAGGCCAAAATGAAAAACTGTTTTTT

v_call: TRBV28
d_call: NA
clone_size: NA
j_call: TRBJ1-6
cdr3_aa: CATQKDLGAGSPLHF
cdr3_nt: TGTGCCACCCAAAAAGATTTGGGGGCAGGTTCACCCCTCCACTTT

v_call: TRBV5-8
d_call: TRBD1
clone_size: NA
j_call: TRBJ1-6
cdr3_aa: CASSSRDRVRNSPLHF
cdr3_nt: TGTGCCAGCAGCTCAAGGGACAGGGTCAGGAATTCACCCCTCCACTTT

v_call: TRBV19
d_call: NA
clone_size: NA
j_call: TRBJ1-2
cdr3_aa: CASSIRPGVNYGYTF
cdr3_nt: TGTGCCAGTAGTATACGGCCGGGGGTGAACTATGGCTACACCTTC

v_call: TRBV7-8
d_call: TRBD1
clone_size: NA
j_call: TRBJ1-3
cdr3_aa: CASSRRQGRNTIYF
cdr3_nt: TGTGCCAGCAGCCGCCGACAGGGTCGAAACACCATATATTTT

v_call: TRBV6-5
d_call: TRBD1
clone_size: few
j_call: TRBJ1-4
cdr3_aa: CATIGGAANEKLFF
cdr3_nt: TGTGCCACCATAGGGGGCGCGGCTAATGAAAAACTGTTTTTT

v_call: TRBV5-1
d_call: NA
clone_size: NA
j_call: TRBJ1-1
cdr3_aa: CASSFDGGGWDTEAFF
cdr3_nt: TGCGCCAGCAGCTTTGATGGGGGCGGATGGGACACTGAAGCTTTCTTT

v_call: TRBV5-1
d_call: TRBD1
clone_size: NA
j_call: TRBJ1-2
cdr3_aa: CASSLAGQGGGYTF
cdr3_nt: TGCGCCAGCAGCCTCGCAGGACAGGGAGGGGGCTACACCTTC

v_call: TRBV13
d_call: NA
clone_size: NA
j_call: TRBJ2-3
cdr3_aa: CASHSTDTQYF
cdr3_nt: TGTGCCAGCCATAGCACAGATACGCAGTATTTT

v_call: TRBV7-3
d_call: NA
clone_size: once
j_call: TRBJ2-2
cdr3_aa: CASSSANTGELFF
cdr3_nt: TGTGCCAGCAGCTCAGCGAACACCGGGGAGCTGTTTTTT

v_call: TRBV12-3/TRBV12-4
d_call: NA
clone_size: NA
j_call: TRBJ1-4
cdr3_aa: CASSFPHEKLFF
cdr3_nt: TGTGCCAGCAGTTTCCCTCATGAAAAACTGTTTTTT

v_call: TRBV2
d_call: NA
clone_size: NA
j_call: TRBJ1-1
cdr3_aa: CASLTGSNTEAFF
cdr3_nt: TGTGCCAGTCTCACAGGATCGAACACTGAAGCTTTCTTT

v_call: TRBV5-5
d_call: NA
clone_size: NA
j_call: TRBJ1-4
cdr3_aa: CASRPGRGTVNEKLFF
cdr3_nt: TGTGCCAGCAGACCGGGGCGCGGGACGGTAAATGAAAAACTGTTTTTT

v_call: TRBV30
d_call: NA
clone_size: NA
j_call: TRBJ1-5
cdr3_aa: CAWQMPGNQPQHF
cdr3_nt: TGTGCCTGGCAAATGCCCGGGAATCAGCCCCAGCATTTT

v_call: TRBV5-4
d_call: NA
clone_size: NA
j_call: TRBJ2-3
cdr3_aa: CASTISGRTTDTQYF
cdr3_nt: TGTGCCAGCACCATTTCGGGAAGAACCACAGATACGCAGTATTTT

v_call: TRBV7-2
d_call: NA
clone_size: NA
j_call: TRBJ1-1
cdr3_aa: CASSLGGGNTEAFF
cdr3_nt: TGTGCCAGCAGCCTAGGGGGGGGGAACACTGAAGCTTTCTTT